This T cell receptor (beta chain) stems from a study of blood T cell repertoires in COVID-19. Some clones are missing from TCRdb's copy, which holds only in-frame ones; the method was immunoSEQ multiplex PCR. The sample shows roughly 26,000 clones, approximately 66% of them seen only once. The ends lost 3 bases at V and 6 bases at J; junction bases unmatched: 6. There are 15 residues in the CDR3. Germline values: CDR1 SGHNT, CDR2 YYREEE (reference sequence). The specimen was peripheral blood. V gene TRBV5-4 combines with J gene TRBJ1-6; 7 bases line up with TRBD1. This TCR was recovered from a man aged 55 to 69 with active or convalescent COVID-19. The CDR3 DNA reads TGTGCCAGCAGCTCACCGACAGGGAGTAATTCACCCCTCCACTTT. Its translation: CASSSPTGSNSPLHF.